This T cell receptor beta chain was captured by sequencing in a study of blood T cell repertoires in COVID-19. The V gene's germline CDR1 is SEHNR and CDR2 FQNEAQ (reference sequence). V lost 6 bases and J 5 bases, leaving 13 bases between the germline ends. The CDR3 extends over 13 amino acids. Repertoires were generated with immunoSEQ multiplex PCR, while TCRdb's copy carries only in-frame clones and drops some. The data contain about 280,000 clones, roughly 88% of them seen just once; the ten biggest clones take up approximately 8.8%. The sample comprised peripheral blood. The V call is TRBV7-9, the J call TRBJ2-5; no reliable D call. The source of this sequence is a man aged 18 to 29 with active or convalescent COVID-19. DNA of the CDR3: TGTGCCAGCAGTTATTCCCAGTTGGAGACCCAGTACTTC. Translated, it gives CASSYSQLETQYF.